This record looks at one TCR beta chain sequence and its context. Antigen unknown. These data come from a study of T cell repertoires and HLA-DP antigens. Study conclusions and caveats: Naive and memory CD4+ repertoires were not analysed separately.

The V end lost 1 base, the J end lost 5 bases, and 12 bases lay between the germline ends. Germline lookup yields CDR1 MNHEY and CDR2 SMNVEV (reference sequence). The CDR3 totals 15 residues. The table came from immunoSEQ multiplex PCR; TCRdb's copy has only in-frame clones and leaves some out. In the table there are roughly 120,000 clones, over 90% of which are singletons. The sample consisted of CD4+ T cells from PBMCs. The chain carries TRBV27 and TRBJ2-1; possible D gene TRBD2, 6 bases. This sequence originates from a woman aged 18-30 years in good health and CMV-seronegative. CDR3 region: CASSLYGSVHNEQFF. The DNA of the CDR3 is TGTGCCAGCAGTTTATACGGGAGTGTCCACAATGAGCAGTTCTTC.